The present T cell receptor (beta chain) was sequenced within a study of cytomegalovirus exposure and HLA in healthy donors. Researchers ran the PCR with 60 Vbeta and 13 Jbeta primers. Libraries were prepared by immunoSEQ multiplex PCR; TCRdb keeps only in-frame clonotypes and omits some of them. The sample comprises about 130,000 clones, about 71% of which are singletons, and roughly 3% rests with the top ten. The CDR3 has 15 amino acids. CDR1 and CDR2 from the germline V gene are SEHNR and FQNEAQ (reference sequence). Germline trimming cut 3 bases from V and 7 bases from J; bases unmatched to any gene: 7.

The chain employs TRBV7-9 and TRBJ2-1; 9 nucleotides match TRBD1. The receptor's source is a woman aged 45-60 years in good health and CMV-seronegative. Sample: PBMCs. The CDR3 nucleotides are TGTGCCAGCAGCTTTGGGACAGGGAAAGAAAATGAGCAGTTCTTC. Translating gives CASSFGTGKENEQFF.